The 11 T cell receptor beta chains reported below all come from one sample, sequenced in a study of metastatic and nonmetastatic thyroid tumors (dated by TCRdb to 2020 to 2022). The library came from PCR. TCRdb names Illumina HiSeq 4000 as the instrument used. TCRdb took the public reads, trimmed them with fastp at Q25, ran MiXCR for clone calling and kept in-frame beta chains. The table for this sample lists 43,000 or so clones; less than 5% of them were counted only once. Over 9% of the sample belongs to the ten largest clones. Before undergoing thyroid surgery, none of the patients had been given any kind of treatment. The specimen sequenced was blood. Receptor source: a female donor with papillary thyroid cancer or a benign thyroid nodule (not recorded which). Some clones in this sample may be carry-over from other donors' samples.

This CDR3 reads CASSPGPTDTQYF. The DNA of the CDR3 is TGTGCCAGCAGCCCCGGTCCCACAGATACGCAGTATTTT. The chain combines TRBV7-3 with TRBJ2-3, with D uncertain. V gave up 5 bases and J gave up 2 bases, with 8 bases separating them. Germline CDR1 is SGHTA and CDR2 is FQGTGA. The CDR3 sequence is 13 residues long.

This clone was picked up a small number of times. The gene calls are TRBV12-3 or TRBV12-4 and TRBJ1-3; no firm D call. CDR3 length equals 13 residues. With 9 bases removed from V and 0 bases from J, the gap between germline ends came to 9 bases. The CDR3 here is CARRRISGNTIYF. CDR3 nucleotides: TGTGCCAGACGACGGATCTCTGGAAACACCATATATTTT.

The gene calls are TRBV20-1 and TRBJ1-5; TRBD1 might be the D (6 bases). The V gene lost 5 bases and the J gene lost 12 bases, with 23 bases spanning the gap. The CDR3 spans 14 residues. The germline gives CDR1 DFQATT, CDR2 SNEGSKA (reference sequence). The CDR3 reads CSAAMGRGNRHQHF. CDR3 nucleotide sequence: TGCAGTGCTGCAATGGGCAGGGGAAATCGGCACCAGCATTTT.

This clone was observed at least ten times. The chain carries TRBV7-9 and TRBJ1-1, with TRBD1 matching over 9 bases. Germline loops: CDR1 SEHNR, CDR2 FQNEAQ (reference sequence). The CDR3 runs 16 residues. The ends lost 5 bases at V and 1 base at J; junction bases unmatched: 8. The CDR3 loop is CASSARQGVGNTEAFF. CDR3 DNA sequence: TGTGCCAGCAGCGCAAGACAGGGGGTCGGGAACACTGAAGCTTTCTTT.

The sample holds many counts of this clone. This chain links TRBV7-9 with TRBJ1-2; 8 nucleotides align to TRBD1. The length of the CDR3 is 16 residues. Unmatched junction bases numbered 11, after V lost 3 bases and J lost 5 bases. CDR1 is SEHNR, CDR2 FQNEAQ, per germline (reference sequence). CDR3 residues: CASSFPGGTGGYGYTF. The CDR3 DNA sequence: TGTGCCAGCAGCTTCCCGGGAGGGACAGGAGGTTATGGCTACACCTTC.

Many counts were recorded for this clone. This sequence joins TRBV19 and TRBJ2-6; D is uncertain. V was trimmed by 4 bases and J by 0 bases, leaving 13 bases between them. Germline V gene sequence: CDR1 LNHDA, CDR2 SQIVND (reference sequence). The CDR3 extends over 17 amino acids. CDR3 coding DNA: TGTGCCAGTAGTAGCGAGCTGTCCTTCTCTGGGGCCAACGTCCTGACTTTC. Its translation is CASSSELSFSGANVLTF.

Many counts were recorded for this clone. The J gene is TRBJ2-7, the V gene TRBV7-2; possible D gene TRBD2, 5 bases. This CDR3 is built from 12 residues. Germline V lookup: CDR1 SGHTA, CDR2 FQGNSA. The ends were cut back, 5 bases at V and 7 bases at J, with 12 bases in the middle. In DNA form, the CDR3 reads TGTGCCAGCAGCCAACGGACTGAGGAGCAGTACTTC. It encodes CASSQRTEEQYF.

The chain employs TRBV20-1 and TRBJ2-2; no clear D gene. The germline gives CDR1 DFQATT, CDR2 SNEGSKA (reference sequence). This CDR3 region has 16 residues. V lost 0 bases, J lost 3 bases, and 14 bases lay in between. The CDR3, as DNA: TGCAGTGCTAGAGATCATAGCCGTCCACACACCGGGGAGCTGTTTTTT. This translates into CSARDHSRPHTGELFF.

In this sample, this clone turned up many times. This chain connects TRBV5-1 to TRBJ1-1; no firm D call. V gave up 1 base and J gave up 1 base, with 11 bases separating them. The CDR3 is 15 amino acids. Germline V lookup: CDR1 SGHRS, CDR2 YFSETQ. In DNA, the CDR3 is TGCGCCAGCAGCTTGAAAGACGGTAAGAACACTGAAGCTTTCTTT. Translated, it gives CASSLKDGKNTEAFF.

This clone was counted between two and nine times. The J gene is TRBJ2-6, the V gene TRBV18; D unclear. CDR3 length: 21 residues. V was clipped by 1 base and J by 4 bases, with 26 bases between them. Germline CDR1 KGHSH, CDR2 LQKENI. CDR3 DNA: TGTGCCAGCTCACCACATGATGTGGCCAGACGGTCGACCGAGGGGGCCAACGTCCTGACTTTC. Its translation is CASSPHDVARRSTEGANVLTF.

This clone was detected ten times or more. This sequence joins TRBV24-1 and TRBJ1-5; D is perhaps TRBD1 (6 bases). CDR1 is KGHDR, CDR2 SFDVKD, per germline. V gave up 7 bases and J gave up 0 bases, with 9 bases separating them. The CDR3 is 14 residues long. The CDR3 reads CATSEQGSNQPQHF. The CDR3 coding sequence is TGTGCCACCAGCGAACAGGGTAGCAATCAGCCCCAGCATTTT.